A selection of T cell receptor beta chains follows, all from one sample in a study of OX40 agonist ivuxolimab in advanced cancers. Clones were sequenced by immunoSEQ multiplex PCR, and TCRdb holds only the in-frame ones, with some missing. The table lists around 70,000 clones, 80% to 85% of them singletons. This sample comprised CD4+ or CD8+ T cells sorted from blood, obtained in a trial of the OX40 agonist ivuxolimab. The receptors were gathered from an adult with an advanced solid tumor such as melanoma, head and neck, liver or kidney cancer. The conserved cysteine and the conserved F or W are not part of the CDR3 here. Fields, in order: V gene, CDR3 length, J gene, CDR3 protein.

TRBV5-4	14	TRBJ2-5	ASTPGGRGPQETQY
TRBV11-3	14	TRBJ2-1	ASSLGTSGSGNEQF
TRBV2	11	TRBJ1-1	ASSVGGRTEAF
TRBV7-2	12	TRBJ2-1	ASGLAAPWDEQF
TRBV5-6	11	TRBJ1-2	ASSMTGGYGYT
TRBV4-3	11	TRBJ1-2	ASSPQGNYGYT
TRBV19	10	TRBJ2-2	ASSILTGELF
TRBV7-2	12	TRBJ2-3	ASRDGQGADTQY
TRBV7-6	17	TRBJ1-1	ASSLNGFLSGRTNTEAF
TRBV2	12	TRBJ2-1	ASSRDRAYNEQF
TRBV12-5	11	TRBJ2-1	ASGLRSYNEQF
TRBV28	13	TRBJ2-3	ASSLRGKSTDTQY
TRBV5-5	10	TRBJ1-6	ASSASTTPLH
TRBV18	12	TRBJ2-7	ASSPPQGRYEQY
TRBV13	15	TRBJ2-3	ASSLGASGISTDTQY
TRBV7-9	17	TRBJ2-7	ASSFTPSSIYDKSYEQY
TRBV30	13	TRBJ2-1	AWSASGSSYNEQF
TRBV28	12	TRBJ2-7	ASRRLAGPYEQY
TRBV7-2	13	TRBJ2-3	ASSLPWTRTDTQY
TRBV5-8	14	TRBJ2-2	ASSWGTTSNTGELF
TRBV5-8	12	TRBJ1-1	ASSRDTATAEAF
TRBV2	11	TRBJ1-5	ASGGQGDQPQH
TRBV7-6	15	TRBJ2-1	ASSLASASGGASEQF
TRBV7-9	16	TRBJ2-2	ASSSLDRGQENTGELF
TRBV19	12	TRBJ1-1	ASSSGVMNTEAF
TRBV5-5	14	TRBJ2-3	ASSPFSGGATDTQY
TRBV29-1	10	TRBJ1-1	SVHRTGTEAF
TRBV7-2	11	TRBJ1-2	ASSYHPGDGYT
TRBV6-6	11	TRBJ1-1	ASSYRGNTEAF
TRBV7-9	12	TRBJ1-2	ASIPAAPNYGYT
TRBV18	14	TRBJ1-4	ASSPRGGTFSEKLF
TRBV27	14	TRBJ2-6	ASSSDRASGANVLT
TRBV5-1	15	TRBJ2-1	ASSLTSPELDYNEQF
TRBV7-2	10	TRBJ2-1	ASSFFYNEQF
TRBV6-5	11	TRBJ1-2	ASSRTDNYGYT
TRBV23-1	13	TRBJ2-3	ASSHGHGRTDTQY
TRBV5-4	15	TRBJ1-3	ASSQESGGFSGNTIY
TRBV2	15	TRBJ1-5	ASSDDGVTVSNQPQH
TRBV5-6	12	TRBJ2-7	ASSAGSVRYEQY
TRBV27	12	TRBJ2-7	ASTQSGAPDEQY
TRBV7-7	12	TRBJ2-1	ASSRLGLKNEQF
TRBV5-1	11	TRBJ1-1	ASSFNRGTEAF
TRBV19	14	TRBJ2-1	ASSGGLAGGPGEQF
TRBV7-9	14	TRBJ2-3	ASSPPGLAGTDTQY
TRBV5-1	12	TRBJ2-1	ASSPQAGGPEQF
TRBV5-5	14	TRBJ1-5	ASSQDGYRGLQPQH
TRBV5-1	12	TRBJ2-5	ASSSEGALETQY
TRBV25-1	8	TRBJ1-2	ARRDGGYT
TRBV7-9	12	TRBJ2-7	ASSDRVDSYEQY
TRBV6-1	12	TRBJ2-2	ASSENINTGELF
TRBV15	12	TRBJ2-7	ATSSPDRVYEQY
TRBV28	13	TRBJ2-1	ASSPGQGSLNEQF
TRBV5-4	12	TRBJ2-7	ASGLAGEVYEQY